A single count supports the clone carrying this T cell receptor beta chain. Here immunoSEQ multiplex PCR was the method, and the copy in TCRdb shows in-frame clones only, minus some. The data contain around 300,000 clones, around 89% of them singletons. The sample comes from a study of blood T cell repertoires in COVID-19. Recruitment covered about 25 US areas and drew participants whose ages spanned roughly 18 to 100 years. V lost 6 bases, J lost 4 bases, and 15 bases lay in between. Looked up from germline, CDR1 is MDHEN and CDR2 is SYDVKM. This CDR3 is built from 14 residues. The chain recombines TRBV28 with TRBJ1-2; D gene uncertain. The sample taken for sequencing was PBMCs or T cells enriched from blood (not recorded which). This receptor was obtained from a woman younger than 30 who had recovered from COVID-19. The CDR3 spells CASSLRSTSYGYTF. The DNA for the CDR3 is TGTGCCAGCAGCTTGCGGTCTACCTCCTATGGCTACACCTTC.